These 29 T cell receptor beta chains were sequenced from one sample in a study of shared clonotypes between healthy human individuals. Assay used: immunoSEQ multiplex PCR; TCRdb lists only in-frame clones, some missing. This table has some 2,100,000 clones, about 94% appearing once. The sample taken for sequencing was naive CD4+ T cells sorted from blood. Noted subset: CD45RA+ positively selected. All receptors come from a man between 18 and 29 years old in good health.

With respect to this clone: This may come from a read error, since a much larger clone is one base off. The rearrangement joins TRBV11-2 to TRBJ2-5, with D hard to call. Germline CDR1 reads SGHAT; CDR2 reads FQNNGV. Trimming removed 0 bases at V and 7 bases at J, with 3 bases between. This CDR3 is built from 11 residues. The CDR3 sequence: CASSLEATQYF. The CDR3 nucleotides read TGTGCCAGCAGCTTAGAAGCGACCCAGTACTTC. Using reference TRBV11-2 and TRBJ2-5 for the parts outside the CDR3, the full variable domain is EAGVAQSPRYKIIEKRQSVAFWCNPISGHATLYWYQQILGQGPKLLIQFQNNGVVDDSQLPKDRFSAERLKGVDSTLKIQPAKLEDSAVYLCASSLEATQYFGPGTRLLVL.

The chain links TRBV19 to TRBJ1-2; D is unresolved. The V gene lost 7 bases and the J gene lost 6 bases, with 12 bases spanning the gap. This CDR3 has 12 residues. The germline V gene encodes CDR1 LNHDA and CDR2 SQIVND (reference sequence). The CDR3 sequence is CASKAPGNGYTF. In DNA, the CDR3 is TGTGCCAGTAAGGCTCCCGGTAATGGCTACACCTTC.

The CDR3 DNA reads as TGTGCCAGCAGCTTAAGCGCCTACGAGCAGTACTTC. Translated: CASSLSAYEQYF. The chain is built from TRBV11-2 and TRBJ2-7, with D uncertain. This CDR3 is built from 12 residues. CDR1 and CDR2 from the germline V gene are SGHAT and FQNNGV. V gave up 2 bases and J gave up 2 bases, with 4 bases separating them.

The J gene is TRBJ1-1, the V gene TRBV5-6; D remains unclear. CDR3 length: 15 residues. Germline V gene data show CDR1 as SGHDT and CDR2 as YYEEEE. V lost 4 bases and J lost 2, with 15 bases in between. As DNA, the CDR3 is TGTGCCAGCAGCAACACTTGGGAGCAAAACACTGAAGCTTTCTTT. This translates into CASSNTWEQNTEAFF.

The rearrangement uses TRBV6-1 and TRBJ2-7; maybe TRBD1 (6 bases). Germline V lookup: CDR1 MNHNS, CDR2 SASEGT. Trimming took off 7 bases at V and 6 bases at J, with 10 bases between the two ends. The length of the CDR3 is 11 residues. The CDR3 spells CASNREREQYF. CDR3 DNA sequence: TGTGCCAGCAACAGGGAGCGCGAGCAGTACTTC.

The chain employs TRBV4-1 and TRBJ1-4, with D uncertain. Looked up from germline, CDR1 is MGHRA and CDR2 is YSYEKL. Between the trimmed V and J ends, which lost 4 bases and 4 bases, there was a span of 13 bases. This CDR3 region has 15 residues. Here the CDR3 reads CASSRTADFNEKLFF. CDR3 sequence (DNA): TGCGCCAGCAGCCGTACGGCAGATTTTAATGAAAAACTGTTTTTT.

CDR3: CASSLVDRGFGETQYF. For the CDR3, the DNA is TGCGCCAGCAGCTTGGTAGACAGGGGCTTTGGGGAGACCCAGTACTTC. The chain employs TRBV5-1 and TRBJ2-5; 8 nucleotides agree with TRBD1. V dropped 0 bases and J dropped 5; count of bases not matched to a gene: 9. The CDR3 contains 16 residues. Per germline, CDR1 SGHRS and CDR2 YFSETQ.

The V and J genes are TRBV9 and TRBJ1-6; D is uncertain. The CDR3 consists of 15 residues. Between the trimmed V and J ends, which lost 0 bases and 7 bases, there was a span of 11 bases. The germline CDR1 and CDR2 sequences are SGDLS and YYNGEE. CDR3 sequence (DNA): TGTGCCAGCAGCGTAGACCCAGCGTACAATTCACCCCTCCACTTT. Protein: CASSVDPAYNSPLHF.

As DNA, the CDR3 is TGTGCCAGCAGCCTGTCACGAAACACTGAAGCTTTCTTT. It yields the protein CASSLSRNTEAFF. This rearrangement joins TRBV6-4 to TRBJ1-1; the D is unclear. CDR1 is MRHNA and CDR2 is SNTAGT in the germline V gene. V lost 6 bases to trimming and J lost 2 bases, with 10 bases between them. The CDR3 is made up of 13 amino acids.

The chain joins TRBV4-1 to TRBJ2-3; the D is unclear. Per germline, CDR1 MGHRA and CDR2 YSYEKL. The V and J ends lost 1 base and 1 base respectively, with 9 bases between them. The CDR3 is 15 residues long. CDR3 in amino acids: CASSQVLVGTDTQYF. Here the CDR3 DNA reads TGCGCCAGCAGCCAAGTTTTGGTAGGCACAGATACGCAGTATTTT.

This chain joins TRBV6-1 and TRBJ1-5; no reliable D call. The length of the CDR3 is 15 residues. The V gene's germline CDR1 is MNHNS and CDR2 SASEGT. V shed 5 bases and J shed 2 bases, with 13 bases lying between them. The CDR3 loop reads CASSNGLSGNQPQHF. The CDR3 DNA follows: TGTGCCAGCAGTAATGGACTATCGGGCAATCAGCCCCAGCATTTT.

J is TRBJ1-1 and V is TRBV29-1, with D possibly matching TRBD1 (6 bases). Germline V gives CDR1 SQVTM, CDR2 ANQGSEA. The V end lost 3 bases, the J end lost 5 bases, and 10 bases lay between the germline ends. This CDR3 is built from 12 residues. CDR3 region: CSVDQGWTEAFF. The CDR3 DNA sequence: TGCAGCGTTGATCAGGGGTGGACTGAAGCTTTCTTT.

This clone was recorded only once. This chain joins TRBV5-1 and TRBJ2-3; 7 bases align to TRBD2. The V and J ends lost 0 bases and 4 bases, in that order; junction bases with no gene match: 5. The CDR3 is made up of 15 amino acids. Germline V gives CDR1 SGHRS, CDR2 YFSETQ. The CDR3: CASSLAGGTADTQYF. As DNA, the CDR3 is TGCGCCAGCAGCTTGGCCGGGGGGACCGCAGATACGCAGTATTTT.

The chain links TRBV9 to TRBJ1-1; 10 bases are shared with TRBD1. CDR1 and CDR2 (germline): SGDLS, YYNGEE. The CDR3 extends over 14 amino acids. V trimming: 4 bases; J trimming: 3 bases; junction bases outside the gene matches: 3. CDR3 nucleotides: TGTGCCAGCAGCTTCGGACAGGGGGACACTGAAGCTTTCTTT. Its protein is CASSFGQGDTEAFF.

J is TRBJ2-7 and V is TRBV6-6; 12 nucleotides align to TRBD1. Germline V gene sequence: CDR1 MNHNY, CDR2 SVGAGI (reference sequence). This CDR3 contains 16 residues. The V gene end was trimmed by 4 bases and the J gene end by 3 bases; junction bases not matched to a gene: 7. The CDR3 nucleotides read TGTGCCAGCAGTTGGGGACAGGGGGCGAAAAACTACGAGCAGTACTTC. Translation: CASSWGQGAKNYEQYF.

On this clone itself: This same CDR3 is encoded by further DNA sequences in the sample. The chain has TRBV10-3 and TRBJ2-5; D is undetermined. Germline CDR1 reads ENHRY; CDR2 reads SYGVKD. There are 13 residues in the CDR3. Trimming took 3 bases from V and 2 from J, leaving 7 bases between them. CDR3 sequence: CAISDGLQETQYF. CDR3 DNA: TGTGCCATCAGTGACGGTCTGCAAGAGACCCAGTACTTC.

The gene calls are TRBV18 and TRBJ1-5; D ambiguous. Trimming shortened V by 3 bases and J by 6 bases, and 9 bases separated the two germline ends. CDR3 length: 13 amino acids. The germline CDR1 and CDR2 sequences are KGHSH and LQKENI. The CDR3 nucleotides are TGTGCCAGCTCACCGCTCGACGGTCAGCCCCAGCATTTT. This gives the protein CASSPLDGQPQHF. Variable domain in full (rest from reference TRBV18 and TRBJ1-5): NAGVMQNPRHLVRRRGQEARLRCSPMKGHSHVYWYRQLPEEGLKFMVYLQKENIIDESGMPKERFSAEFPKEGPSILRIQQVVRGDSAAYFCASSPLDGQPQHFGDGTRLSIL.

The V and J genes are TRBV25-1 and TRBJ1-1, with D hard to call. The CDR3 loop spans 13 amino acids. Per germline, CDR1 MGHDK and CDR2 SYGVNS. V shed 5 bases and J shed 11 bases, with 18 bases lying between them. The CDR3 here is CASSPPIGRSAFF. CDR3 sequence (DNA): TGTGCCAGCAGTCCACCAATAGGGAGATCGGCTTTCTTT.

About this clone itself: Other DNA sequences of this sample code for an identical CDR3. CDR3: CASRGTDTQYF. Here the CDR3 DNA reads TGTGCCAGCAGAGGCACAGATACGCAGTATTTT. The V and J genes are TRBV27 and TRBJ2-3, with D uncertain. CDR1 and CDR2 (germline): MNHEY, SMNVEV (reference sequence). Trimming took off 6 bases at V and 1 base at J, with 2 bases between the two ends. The CDR3 spans 11 residues.

The chain links TRBV29-1 to TRBJ1-1, with 10 bases fitting TRBD1. CDR3 size: 13 residues. V dropped 5 bases and J dropped 4; count of bases not matched to a gene: 4. The germline V gene encodes CDR1 SQVTM and CDR2 ANQGSEA. DNA for the CDR3: TGCAGCGTTATTGGACAGGGGGGCACTGAAGCTTTCTTT. It is translated as CSVIGQGGTEAFF. Combining the CDR3 with reference TRBV29-1 and TRBJ1-1 gives the whole variable domain SAVISQKPSRDICQRGTSLTIQCQVDSQVTMMFWYRQQPGQSLTLIATANQGSEATYESGFVIDKFPISRPNLTFSTLTVSNMSPEDSSIYLCSVIGQGGTEAFFGQGTRLTVV.

This clone appeared once. The rearrangement links TRBV6-5 to TRBJ2-1; 10 bases match TRBD2. The CDR3 consists of 15 residues. Germline-derived CDR1 and CDR2 are MNHEY and SVGAGI. The V and J ends lost 2 bases and 7 bases, in that order; junction bases with no gene match: 5. The CDR3 reads CASSYPSGRGNEQFF. CDR3 bases: TGTGCCAGCAGTTACCCCAGCGGGAGGGGAAATGAGCAGTTCTTC.

V usage is TRBV30 and J usage is TRBJ2-3; 7 nucleotides line up with TRBD2. The CDR3 spans 14 residues. J gave up 6 bases and V 0 bases, and 6 bases lay outside the gene matches. Germline V CDR1 and CDR2: GTSNPN, SVGIG (reference sequence). The CDR3 sequence is CAWSVKAGRDTQYF. As DNA, the CDR3 is TGTGCCTGGAGTGTAAAAGCGGGGCGCGATACGCAGTATTTT.

The rearrangement joins TRBV2 to TRBJ2-1; a weak D match, TRBD2 (6 bases). V was clipped by 6 bases and J by 4 bases, with 22 bases between them. Looked up from germline, CDR1 is SNHLY and CDR2 is FYNNEI. This CDR3 region has 17 residues. The CDR3 loop is CASSVSFGTLVYNEQFF. CDR3 DNA sequence: TGTGCCAGCAGCGTGTCTTTCGGGACTCTCGTTTACAATGAGCAGTTCTTC.

The rearrangement uses TRBV30 and TRBJ1-1, with D perhaps matching TRBD1 (5 bases). The V gene's germline CDR1 is GTSNPN and CDR2 SVGIG (reference sequence). Deletions cut 6 bases from V and 4 bases from J, with 12 bases between. The CDR3 has 12 residues. The CDR3 region is CACIRGGTEAFF. In DNA form, the CDR3 reads TGTGCCTGTATAAGGGGAGGCACTGAAGCTTTCTTT.

The chain is built from TRBV6-5 and TRBJ1-1, with a weak D call TRBD1 (5 bases). There are 13 residues in the CDR3. CDR1 and CDR2 from the germline V gene are MNHEY and SVGAGI. The V end was cut by 11 bases, the J end by 0 bases, with 13 bases between. CDR3 coding DNA: TGTGCCTCCCAGGGAGAGCTGAACACTGAAGCTTTCTTT. Protein: CASQGELNTEAFF.

J is TRBJ2-3 and V is TRBV2; TRBD2 agrees at 8 bases. The CDR3 has 13 residues. Germline CDR1 reads SNHLY; CDR2 reads FYNNEI. J was trimmed by 10 bases and V by 0 bases; bases with no gene match: 3. The CDR3: CASSEARTSSQYF. The CDR3 DNA is TGTGCCAGCAGTGAAGCGCGGACTAGCTCGCAGTATTTT.

The chain employs TRBV6-1 and TRBJ1-6, with 9 bases matching TRBD1. In germline, CDR1 is MNHNS, CDR2 SASEGT. Trimming at V came to 6 bases and at J to 0 bases, leaving 0 bases not matched to a gene. This CDR3 is built from 15 residues. The CDR3 here is CASRTGGSYNSPLHF. CDR3 DNA: TGTGCCAGCAGGACAGGGGGCTCCTATAATTCACCCCTCCACTTT.

V is TRBV5-4 and J is TRBJ2-7; 10 positions match TRBD2. The CDR3 spans 18 residues. CDR1 is SGHNT and CDR2 is YYREEE in the germline V gene (reference sequence). Trimming removed 4 bases from V and 6 bases from J; junction bases left unmatched: 19. The CDR3 DNA follows: TGTGCCAGCAGCCCGGACTTTACTAGCGGGACTTCGTCAAGCGAGCAGTACTTC. Its translation is CASSPDFTSGTSSSEQYF. Full variable domain (missing parts from reference TRBV5-4 and TRBJ2-7): ETGVTQSPTHLIKTRGQQVTLRCSSQSGHNTVSWYQQALGQGPQFIFQYYREEENGRGNFPPRFSGLQFPNYSSELNVNALELDDSALYLCASSPDFTSGTSSSEQYFGPGTRLTVT.

The chain carries TRBV7-2 and TRBJ2-7; the D gene is possibly TRBD2 (6 bases). The V end lost 1 base, the J end lost 2 bases, and 15 bases lay between the germline ends. Germline lookup yields CDR1 SGHTA and CDR2 FQGNSA. The CDR3 is 16 residues long. The CDR3 DNA reads TGTGCCAGCAGCTTAGTGCTCAGGGAGGATACCTACGAGCAGTACTTC. This sequence encodes CASSLVLREDTYEQYF.